What follows are 31 T cell receptor beta chains derived from one specimen sequenced in a study of blood T cell repertoires in COVID-19. Measured with immunoSEQ multiplex PCR; TCRdb has only the in-frame clones, and not every one. Among hundreds of thousands of clones, roughly 88% were seen once, and the ten largest hold around 2.1%. The sequenced sample was PBMCs or T cells enriched from blood (not recorded which). The source of these receptors is a man aged 25 to 40 who had recovered from COVID-19.

This clone appeared once. V usage is TRBV4-2 and J usage is TRBJ2-5, with TRBD2 matching over 15 bases. The CDR3 sequence is 16 residues long. The germline gives CDR1 LGHNA, CDR2 YNFKEQ. J was trimmed by 5 bases and V by 5 bases; bases with no gene match: 6. CDR3 nucleotides: TGTGCCAGCAGCTCGGGACTAGCGGGGGGTCGGGAGACCCAGTACTTC. The encoded protein is CASSSGLAGGRETQYF.

The chain joins TRBV7-8 to TRBJ1-4; no reliable D call. CDR1 SGHVS and CDR2 FQNEAQ come from the germline V gene. V was cut by 5 bases and J by 0 bases, with 13 bases left in between. The CDR3 spans 16 residues. This chain's CDR3 is CASSNRNRATNEKLFF. The CDR3 DNA follows: TGTGCCAGCAGCAACCGAAACAGAGCAACTAATGAAAAACTGTTTTTT.

The J gene is TRBJ1-6, the V gene TRBV18; 9 bases agree with TRBD1. Germline assignment: CDR1 KGHSH and CDR2 LQKENI. Trimming removed 3 bases from V and 10 bases from J; junction bases left unmatched: 4. The CDR3 consists of 14 residues. For the CDR3, the DNA is TGTGCCAGCTCACCGACAGGGGGGGACTCACCCCTCCACTTT. Encoded protein: CASSPTGGDSPLHF. The whole variable domain, remainder taken from reference TRBV18 and TRBJ1-6, is NAGVMQNPRHLVRRRGQEARLRCSPMKGHSHVYWYRQLPEEGLKFMVYLQKENIIDESGMPKERFSAEFPKEGPSILRIQQVVRGDSAAYFCASSPTGGDSPLHFGNGTRLTVT.

V gene TRBV9 combines with J gene TRBJ1-2; D is unclear. The germline V gene has CDR1 SGDLS and CDR2 YYNGEE. The CDR3 totals 14 residues. V lost 3 bases and J 2 bases, leaving 11 bases between the germline ends. The CDR3: CASSAAFGNYGYTF. The CDR3 DNA follows: TGTGCCAGCAGCGCCGCCTTCGGGAACTATGGCTACACCTTC.

This clone was seen a few times. The chain recombines TRBV5-6 with TRBJ1-6; D may be TRBD1 (5 bases). CDR1 and CDR2 from the germline V gene are SGHDT and YYEEEE. The CDR3 consists of 14 residues. V was clipped by 0 bases and J by 7 bases, with 8 bases between them. CDR3 sequence: CASSLGQSNSPLHF. Written as DNA, the CDR3 is TGTGCCAGCAGCTTGGGACAGAGCAATTCACCCCTCCACTTT. Together with reference TRBV5-6 and TRBJ1-6, the CDR3 gives the full variable domain: DAGVTQSPTHLIKTRGQQVTLRCSPKSGHDTVSWYQQALGQGPQFIFQYYEEEERQRGNFPDRFSGHQFPNYSSELNVNALLLGDSALYLCASSLGQSNSPLHFGNGTRLTVT.

The chain is built from TRBV6-1 and TRBJ2-7; a possible D gene is TRBD1 (5 bases). Germline loops: CDR1 MNHNS, CDR2 SASEGT. V lost 2 bases and J 6 bases, leaving 14 bases between the germline ends. The CDR3 runs to 14 residues. CDR3 sequence reads: CASSELGVWREQYF. In nucleotides, the CDR3 is TGTGCCAGCAGTGAATTAGGGGTCTGGCGCGAGCAGTACTTC.

The chain carries TRBV2 and TRBJ2-1; 11 positions agree with TRBD2. Germline loops: CDR1 SNHLY, CDR2 FYNNEI. With 6 bases clipped from V and 1 base from J, the junction kept 5 bases outside the gene matches. The CDR3 has 16 residues. DNA of the CDR3: TGTGCCAGCAGGCAAAGACTAGCGGGGTCCTACAATGAGCAGTTCTTC. Its translation: CASRQRLAGSYNEQFF.

CDR3 amino acids: CASSYPGDGQPQHF. CDR3 DNA: TGTGCCAGCAGTTACCCAGGGGACGGTCAGCCCCAGCATTTT. The chain couples TRBV6-6 to TRBJ1-5; TRBD1 might be the D (6 bases). This CDR3 has 14 residues. Trimming removed 2 bases from V and 6 bases from J, with 11 bases in between. CDR1 is MNHNY and CDR2 is SVGAGI in the germline V gene (reference sequence).

This chain's CDR3 is CASSPQGANTGELFF. CDR3 coding DNA: TGCGCCAGCAGCCCACAGGGGGCGAACACCGGGGAGCTGTTTTTT. The chain employs TRBV4-1 and TRBJ2-2; 8 nucleotides match TRBD1. This CDR3 contains 15 residues. Germline V gene sequence: CDR1 MGHRA, CDR2 YSYEKL. Trimming removed 4 bases from V and 0 bases from J; junction bases left unmatched: 1.

The DNA of the CDR3 is TGCAGCGTTGACCGTGTCCAGGGCCGGAACACTGAAGCTTTCTTT. It translates to CSVDRVQGRNTEAFF. V gene TRBV29-1 combines with J gene TRBJ1-1; D is possibly TRBD1 (5 bases). This CDR3 is built from 15 residues. V lost 3 bases and J lost 1, with 15 bases in between. Germline V gene lookup returns CDR1 SQVTM and CDR2 ANQGSEA.

The rearrangement joins TRBV6-5 to TRBJ1-6; 7 nucleotides match TRBD1. V lost 0 bases, J lost 7 bases, and 6 bases stayed unmatched. The germline V gene encodes CDR1 MNHEY and CDR2 SVGAGI. The CDR3 loop spans 16 amino acids. The CDR3 loop reads CASSYSATGKNSPLHF. The CDR3 region has the DNA TGTGCCAGCAGTTACTCCGCGACAGGGAAGAATTCACCCCTCCACTTT.

The chain's CDR3 is CASSLRDRVRETQYF. The CDR3 DNA reads TGTGCCAGCAGTTTACGGGACAGGGTTAGGGAGACCCAGTACTTC. V gene TRBV28 combines with J gene TRBJ2-5; 9 nucleotides match TRBD1. V shed 2 bases and J 5 bases; nucleotides not matched to a gene: 6. CDR3 length: 15 residues. Germline V lookup: CDR1 MDHEN, CDR2 SYDVKM.

The chain uses TRBV3-1 (or the pseudogene TRBV3-2) and TRBJ1-2; TRBD1 is a possible D gene (6 bases). The ends were cut back, 4 bases at V and 6 bases at J, with 15 bases in the middle. The CDR3 runs to 14 residues. Germline CDR1 is LGHDT and CDR2 is YNNKEL (reference sequence). The CDR3 here is CASSLLSSGDGYTF. The CDR3 nucleotides read TGTGCCAGCAGCCTACTATCTTCAGGGGATGGCTACACCTTC.

This clone was detected only a few times. V usage is TRBV5-1 and J usage is TRBJ2-5, with 10 positions matching TRBD2. The CDR3 is made up of 16 amino acids. In germline, CDR1 is SGHRS, CDR2 YFSETQ. The V gene end was trimmed by 5 bases and the J gene end by 4 bases; junction bases not matched to a gene: 11. The CDR3 bases are TGCGCCAGCAGTACCCGACGGGCTAGCGGGGGAGAGACCCAGTACTTC. Encoded protein: CASSTRRASGGETQYF.

This clone appeared once. V and J are TRBV5-1 and TRBJ2-3, with D perhaps matching TRBD1 (6 bases). CDR1 SGHRS and CDR2 YFSETQ come from the germline V gene. Trimming cost V 5 bases and J 0 bases, with 16 bases left between them. The CDR3 has 16 amino acids. CDR3 DNA: TGCGCCAGCAGTAGTCAGGGGCAAACTAGCACAGATACGCAGTATTTT. Protein product: CASSSQGQTSTDTQYF.

The J gene is TRBJ2-1, the V gene TRBV4-3; 7 positions agree with TRBD2. After removal of 3 bases from V and 0 bases from J, the junction contained 8 bases not matched to a gene. This CDR3 is built from 17 residues. Germline V gene lookup returns CDR1 LGHNA and CDR2 YSLEER. CDR3: CASSQAWGGFSYNEQFF. The CDR3 nucleotides are TGCGCCAGCAGCCAGGCTTGGGGGGGGTTCTCCTACAATGAGCAGTTCTTC.

In its sample, this clone was seen once. The genes are TRBV10-2 and TRBJ1-5, with D tentatively TRBD1 (5 bases). The germline gives CDR1 WSHSY, CDR2 SAAADI. The length of the CDR3 is 14 residues. V was cut by 2 bases and J by 9 bases, with 14 bases left in between. CDR3 in amino acids: CASSEPGGGRPQHF. The CDR3, as DNA: TGCGCCAGCAGTGAGCCGGGGGGAGGTCGGCCCCAGCATTTT.

The sample holds one count of this clone. The chain links TRBV5-6 to TRBJ2-5, with 9 positions matching TRBD1. Germline trimming cut 2 bases from V and 5 bases from J; bases unmatched to any gene: 10. CDR1 is SGHDT, CDR2 YYEEEE, per germline. The CDR3 extends over 16 amino acids. CDR3 nucleotides: TGTGCCAGCAGCTTCGGGTACAGGGGGCAAGAGGAGACCCAGTACTTC. It translates to CASSFGYRGQEETQYF.

This sequence joins TRBV5-4 and TRBJ1-5; TRBD1 is a possible D gene (6 bases). Germline loops: CDR1 SGHNT, CDR2 YYREEE (reference sequence). V lost 4 bases to trimming and J lost 5 bases, with 10 bases between them. This CDR3 spans 13 amino acids. CDR3 in DNA: TGTGCCAGCAGCCAGGACAGTGATCAGCCCCAGCATTTT. It yields the protein CASSQDSDQPQHF. The full variable domain, its missing parts supplied by reference TRBV5-4 and TRBJ1-5, is ETGVTQSPTHLIKTRGQQVTLRCSSQSGHNTVSWYQQALGQGPQFIFQYYREEENGRGNFPPRFSGLQFPNYSSELNVNALELDDSALYLCASSQDSDQPQHFGDGTRLSIL.

J is TRBJ2-5 and V is TRBV19, with a possible D match to TRBD1 (7 bases). V was shortened by 4 bases and J by 5 bases, with 29 bases between the two germline ends. From germline, CDR1 is LNHDA and CDR2 SQIVND (reference sequence). The CDR3 runs to 19 residues. In DNA, the CDR3 is TGTGCCAGTAGTACTAAAACGCCCGAAACAGGGGAGGAGGGGGAGACCCAGTACTTC. As protein: CASSTKTPETGEEGETQYF.

The chain couples TRBV3-1 (or the pseudogene TRBV3-2) to TRBJ1-2; 7 bases are a match to TRBD1. CDR3 length: 16 residues. CDR1 and CDR2 (germline): LGHDT, YNNKEL (reference sequence). The V and J ends lost 4 bases and 0 bases, in that order; junction bases with no gene match: 8. This chain's CDR3 is CASSRGTAIPNYGYTF. The CDR3 DNA sequence: TGTGCCAGCAGCCGGGGGACAGCCATCCCTAACTATGGCTACACCTTC.

The count of this clone is one. The chain uses TRBV19 and TRBJ2-5, with no clear D. CDR1 and CDR2 from the germline V gene are LNHDA and SQIVND (reference sequence). V shed 3 bases and J shed 0 bases, with 8 bases lying between them. This CDR3 region has 14 residues. CDR3 sequence: CASSIQAYQETQYF. The CDR3 DNA sequence: TGTGCCAGTAGTATCCAGGCGTACCAAGAGACCCAGTACTTC.

The rearrangement links TRBV19 to TRBJ2-1; 8 positions agree with TRBD2. J gave up 2 bases and V 5 bases, and 5 bases lay outside the gene matches. The CDR3 runs 15 residues. Per germline, CDR1 LNHDA and CDR2 SQIVND (reference sequence). CDR3 protein: CASSGRGAAYNEQFF. The CDR3 bases are TGTGCCAGTAGTGGGCGGGGGGCTGCCTACAATGAGCAGTTCTTC.

The chain combines TRBV7-2 with TRBJ2-7, with D maybe TRBD1 (7 bases). The CDR3 spans 14 residues. Germline V gives CDR1 SGHTA, CDR2 FQGNSA. Between the trimmed V and J ends, which lost 1 base and 6 bases, there was a span of 13 bases. As DNA, the CDR3 is TGTGCCAGCAGCTTAGTTCGACAGGGAGGCGAGCAGTACTTC. This sequence encodes CASSLVRQGGEQYF.

The chain joins TRBV9 to TRBJ2-1, with a weak D call TRBD2 (5 bases). CDR1 SGDLS and CDR2 YYNGEE come from the germline V gene. CDR3 length: 16 amino acids. V dropped 0 bases and J dropped 1 base, with 11 bases sitting between them. CDR3 amino acids: CASSVDSRRSYNEQFF. The CDR3 coding sequence is TGTGCCAGCAGCGTAGATTCTAGGAGGTCCTACAATGAGCAGTTCTTC.

The chain recombines TRBV3-1 (or the pseudogene TRBV3-2) with TRBJ1-1; tentative D call: TRBD1 (6 bases). Germline CDR1 and CDR2: LGHDT and YNNKEL (reference sequence). Deletions cut 1 base from V and 6 bases from J, with 15 bases between. The CDR3 is 15 residues long. This CDR3 is CASSQGFGGAAEAFF. The CDR3 DNA is TGTGCCAGCAGCCAAGGATTCGGGGGGGCCGCTGAAGCTTTCTTT.

J is TRBJ2-2 and V is TRBV3-1 (or the pseudogene TRBV3-2); TRBD2 matches at 12 bases. Trimming at V came to 1 base and at J to 1 base, leaving 1 base not matched to a gene. There are 17 residues in the CDR3. Germline values: CDR1 LGHDT, CDR2 YNNKEL (reference sequence). The CDR3 spells CASSQAGLAGNTGELFF. The CDR3 DNA is TGTGCCAGCAGCCAAGCGGGACTAGCGGGGAACACCGGGGAGCTGTTTTTT.

CDR3 protein: CATSEWGLNQPQHF. CDR3 DNA: TGTGCCACCTCTGAGTGGGGACTCAATCAGCCCCAGCATTTT. This sequence joins TRBV10-3 and TRBJ1-5, with TRBD1 as a possible D gene (5 bases). V was cut by 10 bases and J by 3 bases, with 16 bases left in between. CDR1 and CDR2 from the germline V gene are ENHRY and SYGVKD. The CDR3 sequence is 14 residues long.

The CDR3 here is CATSGRVANYGYTF. The CDR3 coding sequence is TGTGCCACCAGTGGCAGGGTAGCTAACTATGGCTACACCTTC. V usage is TRBV24-1 and J usage is TRBJ1-2, with D perhaps TRBD1 (5 bases). This CDR3 spans 14 amino acids. The germline CDR1 and CDR2 sequences are KGHDR and SFDVKD. The V end lost 5 bases, the J end lost 0 bases, and 9 bases lay between the germline ends.

This clone is a singleton in its sample. This sequence joins TRBV6-2 or TRBV6-3 and TRBJ2-7; 12 bases map to TRBD1. Germline loops: CDR1 MNHEY, CDR2 SVGEGT. This CDR3 spans 15 amino acids. With 4 bases clipped from V and 0 bases from J, the junction kept 1 base outside the gene matches. CDR3 sequence: CASSSGQGASYEQYF. The CDR3 nucleotides read TGTGCCAGCAGTTCGGGACAGGGGGCCTCCTACGAGCAGTACTTC.

CDR3 nucleotide sequence: TGCAGCGTCTCTTCGGGGAAGCGAGATACGCAGTATTTT. It is translated as CSVSSGKRDTQYF. The chain has TRBV29-1 and TRBJ2-3; perhaps TRBD2 as D (5 bases). Germline V lookup: CDR1 SQVTM, CDR2 ANQGSEA. This CDR3 is 13 amino acids long. Trimming pared 6 bases from V and 5 bases from J, leaving 15 bases between.